This T cell receptor (beta chain) was sequenced for a study of OX40 agonist ivuxolimab in advanced cancers. The overall study: Those enrolled were 82.7% male, with a mean age of roughly 60 years and ages from roughly 20 to 85. In three patients, partial responses were observed, one with hepatocellular carcinoma and two with cutaneous melanoma.

General study findings and limits: Relative to CD4+, CD8+ T cells held more expanded clones on average.

The V gene's germline CDR1 is SGHKS and CDR2 YYEKEE (reference sequence). This CDR3 is built from 11 residues. Deletions cut 3 bases from V and 1 base from J, with 2 bases between. Notes on this clone: Its antigen is as yet unknown.

Drawing of blood for sampling happened at baseline, at cycle 4 day 1, and at cycle 7 day 1. Assay: immunoSEQ multiplex PCR; the TCRdb copy retains only in-frame clones and omits some. The sample lists 15,000 to 25,000 clones, about 89% seen once, with around 50% in the top ten. This rearrangement joins TRBV5-5 to TRBJ2-7, with unresolved D. The sequence was obtained from an adult with an advanced solid tumor such as melanoma, head and neck, liver or kidney cancer. The material sequenced was CD4+ or CD8+ T cells sorted from blood, taken in a trial of the OX40 agonist ivuxolimab. The CDR3 DNA reads TGTGCCAGCAGCTCGTCCTACGAGCAGTACTTC. It translates to CASSSSYEQYF.